This entry is about one T cell receptor beta chain. The antigen remains unidentified. This table comes from immunoSEQ multiplex PCR, and its TCRdb copy is limited to in-frame clones, with some not included. The sample holds 50,000 to 65,000 clones, roughly 81% seen once. This CDR3 has 11 residues. Trimming removed 5 bases at V and 6 bases at J, with 8 bases between. Germline lookup yields CDR1 MNHEY and CDR2 SVGAGI. These data come from a study of T cells in localized non-small cell lung cancer. Study observations and caveats: With higher T cell density in blood came longer overall survival.

The sample consisted of PBMCs, taken before any cancer treatment. The sequence came from a man aged 40 to 75 with stage II lung adenocarcinoma. The chain recombines TRBV6-5 with TRBJ2-7; no clear D gene. The CDR3 here is CASSIGPEQYF. CDR3 in DNA: TGTGCCAGCAGTATAGGGCCCGAGCAGTACTTC.